This T cell receptor (beta chain) was retrieved from a study of Ad26.COV2.S vaccination and SARS-CoV-2 variants. Study at large: A COV1001 Ad26.COV2.S trial-arm participant provided the sample. Study conclusions and caveats: Overall T cell responses may have been underestimated by the analyses of TCR breadth and depth. Vaccine and placebo recipients had similar non-spike TCR breadth.

On this clone itself: Its antigen is currently unknown.

Sample treatment: over 15 received Ad26.COV2.S at low or high dose, single or two shots; 5 received placebo; per-sample allocation not given. At day 63 after the first vaccine or placebo injection, samples were drawn. Losses at the gene ends were 0 bases for V and 4 bases for J; bases not matched to a gene: 6. Germline CDR1 reads SGDLS; CDR2 reads YYNGEE. This CDR3 is 15 amino acids long. TCRdb keeps only in-frame clones here, not all; method: immunoSEQ multiplex PCR. The data hold over 350,000 clones, with approximately 86% observed a single time. The sample in question was peripheral blood, obtained in a trial of Ad26.COV2.S vaccine versus placebo. This receptor was obtained from a person between 18 and 60 years old who received the Ad26.COV2.S COVID-19 vaccine or a placebo. The rearrangement uses TRBV9 and TRBJ2-7; TRBD1 agrees at 8 bases. The CDR3 sequence: CASSVGGQGVYEQYF. CDR3 sequence (DNA): TGTGCCAGCAGCGTAGGAGGACAGGGTGTATACGAGCAGTACTTC. Full variable domain (rest looked up from reference TRBV9 and TRBJ2-7): DSGVTQTPKHLITATGQRVTLRCSPRSGDLSVYWYQQSLDQGLQFLIQYYNGEERAKGNILERFSAQQFPDLHSELNLSSLELGDSALYFCASSVGGQGVYEQYFGPGTRLTVT.